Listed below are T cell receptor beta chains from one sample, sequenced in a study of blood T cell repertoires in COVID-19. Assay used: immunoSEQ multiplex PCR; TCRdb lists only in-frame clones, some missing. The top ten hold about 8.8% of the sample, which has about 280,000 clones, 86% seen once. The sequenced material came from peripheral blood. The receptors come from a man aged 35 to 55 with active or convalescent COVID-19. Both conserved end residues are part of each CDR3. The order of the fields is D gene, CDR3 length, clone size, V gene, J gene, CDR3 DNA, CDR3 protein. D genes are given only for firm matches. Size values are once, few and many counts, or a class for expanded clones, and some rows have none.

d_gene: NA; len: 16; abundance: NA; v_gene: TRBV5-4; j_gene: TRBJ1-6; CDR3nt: TGTGCCAGCAGCTTGGGACAGAAGTACCTGAATTCACCCCTCCACTTT; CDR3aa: CASSLGQKYLNSPLHF
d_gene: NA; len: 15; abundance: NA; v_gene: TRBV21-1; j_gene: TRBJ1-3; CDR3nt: TGTGCCAGCAGAGGAACAGGGGGGTCTGGAAACACCATATATTTT; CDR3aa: CASRGTGGSGNTIYF
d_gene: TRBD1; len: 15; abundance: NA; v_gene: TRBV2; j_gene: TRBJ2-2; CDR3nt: TGTGCCAGCACCGGCAGGACAGGGAACACCGGGGAGCTGTTTTTT; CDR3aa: CASTGRTGNTGELFF
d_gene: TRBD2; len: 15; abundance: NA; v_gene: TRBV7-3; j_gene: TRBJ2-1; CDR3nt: TGTGCCAGCAGCTCCCTAGCGGGAGTCTACAATGAGCAGTTCTTC; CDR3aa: CASSSLAGVYNEQFF
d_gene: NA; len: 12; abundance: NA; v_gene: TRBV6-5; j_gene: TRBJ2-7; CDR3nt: TGTGCCAGCCGAGGGCCCAGGTACGAGCAGTACTTC; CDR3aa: CASRGPRYEQYF
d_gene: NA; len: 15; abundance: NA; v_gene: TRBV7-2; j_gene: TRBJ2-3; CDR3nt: TGTGCCAGCAGCTTAGCGGGAGGTGGCGCAGATACGCAGTATTTT; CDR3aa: CASSLAGGGADTQYF
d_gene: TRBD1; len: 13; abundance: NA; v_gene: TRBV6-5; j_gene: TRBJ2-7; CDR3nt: TGTGCCAGCAGCGACAGGGGTTCCTACGAGCAGTACTTC; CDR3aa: CASSDRGSYEQYF
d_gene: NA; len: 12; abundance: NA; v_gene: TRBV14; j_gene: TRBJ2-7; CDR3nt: TGTGCCAGCAGCCAAACTGGCTACGAGCAGTACTTC; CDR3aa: CASSQTGYEQYF
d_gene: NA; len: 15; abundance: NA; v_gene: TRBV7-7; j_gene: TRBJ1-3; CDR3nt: TGTGCCAGCAGCCCCAACAGTAGGCCTGGAAACACCATATATTTT; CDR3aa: CASSPNSRPGNTIYF
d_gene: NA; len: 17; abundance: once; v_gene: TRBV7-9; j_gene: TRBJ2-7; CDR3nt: TGTGCCAGCAGCTTAGAATGGTACGCTAGCGAAGTACGAGAGCAGTACTTC; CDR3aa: CASSLEWYASEVREQYF
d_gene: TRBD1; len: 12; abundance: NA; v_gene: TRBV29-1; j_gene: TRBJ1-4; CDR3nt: TGCAGCGCCGGACAGGGGAGTGAAAAACTGTTTTTT; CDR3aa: CSAGQGSEKLFF
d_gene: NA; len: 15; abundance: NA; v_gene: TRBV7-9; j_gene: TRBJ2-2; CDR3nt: TGTGCCAGCAGCTTAGGGGACACCAACACCGGGGAGCTGTTTTTT; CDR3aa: CASSLGDTNTGELFF
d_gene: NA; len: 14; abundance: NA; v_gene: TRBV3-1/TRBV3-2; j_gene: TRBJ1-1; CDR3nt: TGTGCCAGCAGCCAAACGACTGGGAACACTGAAGCTTTCTTT; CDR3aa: CASSQTTGNTEAFF
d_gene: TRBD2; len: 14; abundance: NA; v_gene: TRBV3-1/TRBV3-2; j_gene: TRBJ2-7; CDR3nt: TGTGCCAGCAGCCCGGGACTAGCCAACTACGAGCAGTACTTC; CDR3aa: CASSPGLANYEQYF
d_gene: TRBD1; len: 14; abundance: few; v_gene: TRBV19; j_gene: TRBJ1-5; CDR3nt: TGTGCCAGTAGTGACGGACAGGGGAATCAGCCCCAGCATTTT; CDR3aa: CASSDGQGNQPQHF
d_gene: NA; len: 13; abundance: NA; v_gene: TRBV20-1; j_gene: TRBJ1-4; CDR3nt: TGCAGTGCTAGTAGAGCAACTAATGAAAAACTGTTTTTT; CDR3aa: CSASRATNEKLFF
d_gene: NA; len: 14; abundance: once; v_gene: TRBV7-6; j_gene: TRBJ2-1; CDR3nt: TGTGCCAGCAGCCCCCGAGGGCCCTACAATGAGCAGTTCTTC; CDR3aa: CASSPRGPYNEQFF
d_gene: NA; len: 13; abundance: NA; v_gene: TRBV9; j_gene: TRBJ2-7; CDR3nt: TGTGCCAGCAGCCTCCAGGGGTTTAGCGAGCAGTACTTC; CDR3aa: CASSLQGFSEQYF
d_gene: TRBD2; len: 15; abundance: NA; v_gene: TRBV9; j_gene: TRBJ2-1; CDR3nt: TGTGCCAGCAGCGTACAAGCGGGAGCAGGCAATGAGCAGTTCTTC; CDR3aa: CASSVQAGAGNEQFF
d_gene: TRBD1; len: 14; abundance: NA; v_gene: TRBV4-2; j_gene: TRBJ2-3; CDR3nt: TGTGCCAGCAGAACAGGGGAAAGAACAGATACGCAGTATTTT; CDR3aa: CASRTGERTDTQYF
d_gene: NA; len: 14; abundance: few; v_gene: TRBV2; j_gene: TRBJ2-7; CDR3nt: TGTGCCAGCAGTGACGCACAGGAGGGTTACGAGCAGTACTTC; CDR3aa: CASSDAQEGYEQYF
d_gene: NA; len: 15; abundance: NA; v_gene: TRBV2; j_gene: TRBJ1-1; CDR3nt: TGTGTCAGCAGATCGGAGGGAGGAGGGAACACTGAAGCTTTCTTT; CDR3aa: CVSRSEGGGNTEAFF
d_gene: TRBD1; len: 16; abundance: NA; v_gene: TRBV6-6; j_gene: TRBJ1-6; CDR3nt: TGTGCCAGCAGTTACTCGGAGGACAGGCTTAATTCACCCCTCCACTTT; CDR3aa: CASSYSEDRLNSPLHF
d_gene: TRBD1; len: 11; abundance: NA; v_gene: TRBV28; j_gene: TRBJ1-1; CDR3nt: TGTGCCAGCAGTGGGACAGTCGGGGCTTTCTTT; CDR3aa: CASSGTVGAFF
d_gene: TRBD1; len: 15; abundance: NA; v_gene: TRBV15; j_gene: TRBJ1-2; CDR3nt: TGTGCCACCAGCCCCCGACAGGGTACCCTCTATGGCTACACCTTC; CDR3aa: CATSPRQGTLYGYTF
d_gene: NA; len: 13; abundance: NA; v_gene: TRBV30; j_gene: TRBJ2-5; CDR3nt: TGTGCCTGGAGTCCGGACAGCCAAGAGACCCAGTACTTC; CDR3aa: CAWSPDSQETQYF
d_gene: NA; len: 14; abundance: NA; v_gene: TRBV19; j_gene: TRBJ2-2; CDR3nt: TGTGCCAGTAACCCTAGCGGAGGGGGCGGGGAGCTGTTTTTT; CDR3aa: CASNPSGGGGELFF
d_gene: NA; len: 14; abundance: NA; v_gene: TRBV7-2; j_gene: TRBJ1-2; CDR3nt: TGTGCCAGCAGCTTAGACAGTACTAACTATGGCTACACCTTC; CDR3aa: CASSLDSTNYGYTF
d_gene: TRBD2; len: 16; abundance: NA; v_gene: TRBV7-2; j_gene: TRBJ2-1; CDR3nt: TGTGCCAGCAGATTGCGGGAGGGGGGCTCCTACAATGAGCAGTTCTTC; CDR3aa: CASRLREGGSYNEQFF
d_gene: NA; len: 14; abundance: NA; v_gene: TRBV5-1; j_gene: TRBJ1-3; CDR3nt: TGCGCCAGCAGCTTCGCCGGGGGTGGAAACACCATATATTTT; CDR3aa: CASSFAGGGNTIYF
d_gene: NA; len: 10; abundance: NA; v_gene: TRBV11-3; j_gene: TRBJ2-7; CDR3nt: TGTGCCAGCAGCTACAACGAGCAGTACTTC; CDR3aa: CASSYNEQYF
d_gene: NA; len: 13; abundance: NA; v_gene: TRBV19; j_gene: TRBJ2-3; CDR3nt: TGTGCCAGTACCCTTTCCAGCGAAGATACGCAGTATTTT; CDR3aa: CASTLSSEDTQYF
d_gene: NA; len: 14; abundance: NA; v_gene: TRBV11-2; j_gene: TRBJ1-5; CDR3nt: TGTGCCAGCAGCGAAAGGGGTAGCAATCAGCCCCAGCATTTT; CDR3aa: CASSERGSNQPQHF
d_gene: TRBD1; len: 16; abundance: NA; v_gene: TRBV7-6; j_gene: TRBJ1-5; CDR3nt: TGTGCCAGCAGCTGGGGACAGGGGGGTAGCAATCAGCCCCAGCATTTT; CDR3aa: CASSWGQGGSNQPQHF
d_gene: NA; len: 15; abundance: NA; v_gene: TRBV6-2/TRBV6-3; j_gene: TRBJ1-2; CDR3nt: TGTGCCAGCAGTTATATGGCAGGGGTGGGCTATGGCTACACCTTC; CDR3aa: CASSYMAGVGYGYTF
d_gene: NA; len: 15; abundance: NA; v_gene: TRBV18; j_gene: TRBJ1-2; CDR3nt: TGTGCCAGCTCACCAGAGGCGCAGGGGAACTATGGCTACACCTTC; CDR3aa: CASSPEAQGNYGYTF
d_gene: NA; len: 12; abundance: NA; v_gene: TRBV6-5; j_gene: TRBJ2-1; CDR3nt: TGTGCCAGCAGTTTACAGGGAAATGAGCAGTTCTTC; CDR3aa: CASSLQGNEQFF
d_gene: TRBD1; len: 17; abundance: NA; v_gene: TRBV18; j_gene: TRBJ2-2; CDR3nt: TGTGCCAGCTCTAGTGCAGGCCGGGACAGGGCCTCCGGGGAGCTGTTTTTT; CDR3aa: CASSSAGRDRASGELFF